The 23 T cell receptor beta chains given below trace back to one sample, sequenced in a study of blood T cell repertoires in COVID-19. Libraries were prepared by immunoSEQ multiplex PCR; TCRdb keeps only in-frame clonotypes and omits some of them. The top ten clones hold approximately 0.8% of a sample with about 240,000 clones, over 75% of them seen once. The sample comprised peripheral blood. The source is a woman younger than 45 with acute or convalescent COVID-19.

The DNA for the CDR3 is TGTGCCAGCAGCGTAGAGACAGGGGCCAGAGATACGCAGTATTTT. This codes for CASSVETGARDTQYF. The V call is TRBV9, the J call TRBJ2-3; 8 bases agree with TRBD1. This CDR3 has 15 amino acids. Trimming removed 0 bases from V and 5 bases from J; junction bases left unmatched: 5. Germline loops: CDR1 SGDLS, CDR2 YYNGEE.

The chain recombines TRBV27 with TRBJ1-2, with TRBD1 identical over 9 bases. The V gene's germline CDR1 is MNHEY and CDR2 SMNVEV (reference sequence). V lost 6 bases, J lost 2 bases, and 1 base stayed unmatched. This CDR3 contains 13 residues. CDR3 DNA sequence: TGTGCCAGCAGGACAGGGGGAAACTATGGCTACACCTTC. Translating it yields CASRTGGNYGYTF.

A note on this clone: The germline gene is not matched at one end of the junction; a read error may be the cause. J is TRBJ1-4 and V is TRBV10-3; possibly TRBD1 for D (5 bases). CDR1 is ENHRY and CDR2 is SYGVKD in the germline V gene. The CDR3 runs 16 residues. The CDR3 sequence is CAISDQITGVNGKLFF. As DNA, the CDR3 is TGTGCCATCAGTGATCAAATCACAGGAGTCAATGGAAAACTGTTTTTT.

V is TRBV6-6 and J is TRBJ2-5; 7 bases agree with TRBD1. The CDR3 length is 14 residues. Germline values: CDR1 MNHNY, CDR2 SVGAGI (reference sequence). With 1 base clipped from V and 7 bases from J, the junction kept 6 bases outside the gene matches. For the CDR3, the DNA is TGTGCCAGCAGTTACTTGTCGGCAGGGGGGACCCAGTACTTC. Protein: CASSYLSAGGTQYF.

This clone was recorded only once. This sequence joins TRBV7-6 and TRBJ2-2, with 11 bases fitting TRBD2. V shed 6 bases and J 2 bases; nucleotides not matched to a gene: 11. The CDR3 totals 18 residues. Germline V gene sequence: CDR1 SGHVS, CDR2 FNYEAQ. CDR3 sequence: CASRSKGLADPNTGELFF. CDR3 nucleotides: TGTGCCAGCAGGAGTAAGGGACTAGCGGATCCTAACACCGGGGAGCTGTTTTTT.

The rearrangement links TRBV19 to TRBJ2-3; 12 bases are a match to TRBD2. J gave up 3 bases and V 9 bases, and 1 base lay outside the gene matches. CDR1 is LNHDA, CDR2 SQIVND, per germline (reference sequence). CDR3 length: 13 amino acids. Here the CDR3 DNA reads TGTGCCAGCGGACTAGCGGGGACAGATACGCAGTATTTT. Protein product: CASGLAGTDTQYF.

J is TRBJ2-7 and V is TRBV29-1, with D possibly matching TRBD1 (6 bases). Germline values: CDR1 SQVTM, CDR2 ANQGSEA. V was pared by 6 bases and J by 3 bases, with 24 bases between. The CDR3 is 16 amino acids. CDR3 DNA sequence: TGCAGCGTCGTTTCTTCGGACAGACCGTCCTACTACGAGCAGTACTTC. It is translated as CSVVSSDRPSYYEQYF.

The CDR3 is CASSLNLDRANYGYTF. DNA of the CDR3: TGTGCCAGCAGCTTAAATCTGGACAGAGCTAACTATGGCTACACCTTC. V gene TRBV7-9 combines with J gene TRBJ1-2, with D possibly matching TRBD1 (6 bases). Germline V gene data show CDR1 as SEHNR and CDR2 as FQNEAQ (reference sequence). The CDR3 extends over 16 amino acids. V was trimmed by 2 bases and J by 0 bases, leaving 13 bases between them.

The chain carries TRBV19 and TRBJ1-1; 7 nucleotides align to TRBD1. This CDR3 comprises 15 residues. Germline V gene sequence: CDR1 LNHDA, CDR2 SQIVND (reference sequence). The J segment lost 5 bases and the V segment lost 3 bases, leaving 9 bases of the junction unmatched. The CDR3 protein is CASSIRTGVGTEAFF. The CDR3 DNA follows: TGTGCCAGTAGTATCCGAACAGGGGTCGGGACTGAAGCTTTCTTT.

This clone was recorded only once. This sequence joins TRBV7-6 and TRBJ2-1; TRBD1 might be the D (6 bases). The ends were cut back, 5 bases at V and 8 bases at J, with 19 bases in the middle. Germline V gene lookup returns CDR1 SGHVS and CDR2 FNYEAQ. The CDR3 runs to 15 residues. CDR3 amino acids: CASSRPSQGIDEQFF. CDR3 nucleotides: TGTGCCAGCAGCCGTCCCTCCCAGGGGATCGATGAGCAGTTCTTC.

The chain has TRBV19 and TRBJ1-6; D is perhaps TRBD1 (6 bases). V gave up 6 bases and J gave up 5 bases, with 14 bases separating them. The CDR3 consists of 15 residues. Looked up from germline, CDR1 is LNHDA and CDR2 is SQIVND (reference sequence). CDR3: CASRPRTADNSPLHF. CDR3 sequence (DNA): TGTGCCAGTAGACCCAGGACAGCTGATAATTCACCCCTCCACTTT.

DNA for the CDR3: TGTGCCAGCAGCCAAGGGGAGCGGGAAACAGATACGCAGTATTTT. Translation gives CASSQGERETDTQYF. The gene calls are TRBV4-2 and TRBJ2-3, with TRBD2 identical over 7 bases. In germline, CDR1 is LGHNA, CDR2 YNFKEQ. This CDR3 contains 15 residues. Trimming at V came to 1 base and at J to 3 bases, leaving 4 bases not matched to a gene.

In regard to this clone: This sample also contains other DNA sequences that code for the same CDR3. This chain joins TRBV30 and TRBJ1-5, with unresolved D. The CDR3 is made up of 14 amino acids. Germline values: CDR1 GTSNPN, CDR2 SVGIG (reference sequence). V dropped 0 bases and J dropped 4 bases, with 10 bases sitting between them. CDR3 amino acids: CAWSVGGGNQPQHF. The CDR3 region has the DNA TGTGCCTGGAGTGTAGGAGGAGGTAATCAGCCCCAGCATTTT.

V usage is TRBV7-9 and J usage is TRBJ1-1; 7 nucleotides align to TRBD1. V was clipped by 5 bases and J by 2 bases; unmatched bases: 5. Germline-derived CDR1 and CDR2 are SEHNR and FQNEAQ (reference sequence). The CDR3 contains 14 residues. The CDR3 is CASSRGQLNTEAFF. For the CDR3, the DNA is TGTGCCAGCAGCCGGGGACAGCTAAACACTGAAGCTTTCTTT.

The chain couples TRBV11-2 to TRBJ2-4; 10 nucleotides match TRBD2. CDR3 length: 16 residues. Germline V gene sequence: CDR1 SGHAT, CDR2 FQNNGV. V dropped 1 base and J dropped 0; count of bases not matched to a gene: 0. The CDR3 sequence is CASSLGTSGAKNIQYF. The CDR3 region has the DNA TGTGCCAGCAGCTTAGGGACTAGCGGAGCCAAAAACATTCAGTACTTC.

The V and J genes are TRBV12-5 and TRBJ2-1, with 10 bases aligning to TRBD2. Germline V gives CDR1 LGHNT, CDR2 FRNRAP. This CDR3 has 16 amino acids. The V and J ends lost 6 bases and 7 bases, in that order; junction bases with no gene match: 12. In nucleotides, the CDR3 is TGTGCTAGTGGCGTGGGACTAGCGACTACGAGGAATGAGCAGTTCTTC. Translating it yields CASGVGLATTRNEQFF.

The J gene is TRBJ2-5, the V gene TRBV5-4; a possible D gene is TRBD2 (6 bases). V was cut by 0 bases and J by 4 bases, with 13 bases left in between. The germline gives CDR1 SGHNT, CDR2 YYREEE (reference sequence). The CDR3 extends over 15 amino acids. As DNA, the CDR3 is TGTGCCAGCAGCTTGGGGCCTCGGGAGATAGAGACCCAGTACTTC. Translation: CASSLGPREIETQYF.

The chain uses TRBV10-1 and TRBJ1-6, with 8 bases matching TRBD1. CDR1 and CDR2 from the germline V gene are WNHNN and SYGVQD (reference sequence). The ends lost 11 bases at V and 9 bases at J; junction bases unmatched: 9. This CDR3 has 13 amino acids. CDR3 sequence reads: CAGLDRAGSPLHF. The CDR3 nucleotides read TGCGCCGGACTGGACAGGGCTGGTTCACCCCTCCACTTT.

The J gene is TRBJ2-2, the V gene TRBV6-2 or TRBV6-3, with 7 bases matching TRBD1. With 4 bases clipped from V and 7 bases from J, the junction kept 3 bases outside the gene matches. Germline loops: CDR1 MNHEY, CDR2 SVGEGT. The length of the CDR3 is 13 residues. The CDR3 nucleotides are TGTGCCAGCAGTTCAACAGGGGTCGGGGAGCTGTTTTTT. Protein: CASSSTGVGELFF.

This clone was found once. V gene TRBV6-6 combines with J gene TRBJ2-2, with 7 bases lining up with TRBD1. Germline assignment: CDR1 MNHNY and CDR2 SVGAGI (reference sequence). After removal of 6 bases from V and 6 bases from J, the junction contained 4 bases not matched to a gene. This CDR3 has 13 residues. CDR3 residues: CASRPQGSGELFF. The DNA of the CDR3 is TGTGCCAGCAGACCACAGGGGTCCGGGGAGCTGTTTTTT.

The V call is TRBV6-4, the J call TRBJ2-1; D possibly corresponds to TRBD2 (6 bases). This CDR3 region has 15 residues. Germline loops: CDR1 MRHNA, CDR2 SNTAGT. Trimming left V 6 bases short and J 0 bases short, with 12 bases between. The CDR3 bases are TGTGCCAGCAGCCCGGTGGGGGGCTCCTACAATGAGCAGTTCTTC. Its translation is CASSPVGGSYNEQFF.

V usage is TRBV5-4 and J usage is TRBJ1-1; D unresolved. Deletions cut 4 bases from V and 0 bases from J, with 13 bases between. CDR1 and CDR2 (germline): SGHNT, YYREEE (reference sequence). The CDR3 spans 15 residues. As DNA, the CDR3 is TGTGCCAGCAGCCAGGCGGGCGGAGTGAACACTGAAGCTTTCTTT. It encodes CASSQAGGVNTEAFF. Drawing the rest from reference TRBV5-4 and TRBJ1-1, the complete variable domain is ETGVTQSPTHLIKTRGQQVTLRCSSQSGHNTVSWYQQALGQGPQFIFQYYREEENGRGNFPPRFSGLQFPNYSSELNVNALELDDSALYLCASSQAGGVNTEAFFGQGTRLTVV.

The chain combines TRBV6-5 with TRBJ2-5, with 9 bases matching TRBD1. Per germline, CDR1 MNHEY and CDR2 SVGAGI. With 0 bases clipped from V and 5 bases from J, the junction kept 4 bases outside the gene matches. The CDR3 loop spans 15 amino acids. This CDR3 reads CASSYSGQGWETQYF. Here the CDR3 DNA reads TGTGCCAGCAGTTACTCGGGACAGGGTTGGGAGACCCAGTACTTC.